What follows is one T cell receptor (beta chain) and its context. No antigen is known for it. This specimen comes from a study of T cell responses to AZD1222 COVID-19 vaccine. Only in-frame clones appear in the TCRdb table, and some are missing; sequencing was by immunoSEQ multiplex PCR. The sample gives 140,000 to 150,000 clones, more than 80% of which show up once; 1.6% is in the top ten. J lost 0 bases, V lost 1 base, and 12 bases had no gene match. The CDR3 has 19 residues. In germline, CDR1 is SGDLS, CDR2 YYNGEE. Study results and limitations: Receipt of two AZD1222 doses was followed by a rise in Spike-specific TCR breadth and depth.

The TCR comes from an adult in good health. This sequence joins TRBV9 and TRBJ2-3; TRBD2 matches at 9 bases. The sample in question was peripheral blood, obtained on day 0 of AZD1222 vaccination. CDR3 DNA sequence: TGTGCCAGCAGCGTATCAGCCCTAGCGGGGTCTTCTAGCACAGATACGCAGTATTTT. Translated: CASSVSALAGSSSTDTQYF.